The T cell receptor beta chain under discussion was sequenced for a study of cytomegalovirus exposure and HLA in healthy donors. For this clone: No antigen is known for it.

The CDR3 covers 14 residues. Germline V gene sequence: CDR1 MNHEY, CDR2 SMNVEV (reference sequence). V shed 8 bases, J shed 7 bases, and the junction held 5 bases outside the gene matches. The study, taken as a whole, reports: Clusters of TCRs from the first cohort tended to co-occur in the 120 or so validation repertoires (as a later analysis found). It was 164 TCR beta chains that were listed as cytomegalovirus-associated.

The study drew the donors from its approximately 110-subject validation cohort, separate from the roughly 700-subject first cohort. Only in-frame clones appear in the TCRdb table, and some are missing; sequencing was by immunoSEQ multiplex PCR. The sample shows more than 65,000 clones, 95% to 96% of them seen only once. Sequencing input: PBMCs. The sequence derives from a woman aged 18-29 years in good health and CMV-seronegative. The chain joins TRBV27 to TRBJ2-1; 13 bases agree with TRBD2. The CDR3 nucleotides read TGTGCCAGCTCAGGACTAGCGGGAGTAAATGAGCAGTTCTTC. Protein: CASSGLAGVNEQFF.